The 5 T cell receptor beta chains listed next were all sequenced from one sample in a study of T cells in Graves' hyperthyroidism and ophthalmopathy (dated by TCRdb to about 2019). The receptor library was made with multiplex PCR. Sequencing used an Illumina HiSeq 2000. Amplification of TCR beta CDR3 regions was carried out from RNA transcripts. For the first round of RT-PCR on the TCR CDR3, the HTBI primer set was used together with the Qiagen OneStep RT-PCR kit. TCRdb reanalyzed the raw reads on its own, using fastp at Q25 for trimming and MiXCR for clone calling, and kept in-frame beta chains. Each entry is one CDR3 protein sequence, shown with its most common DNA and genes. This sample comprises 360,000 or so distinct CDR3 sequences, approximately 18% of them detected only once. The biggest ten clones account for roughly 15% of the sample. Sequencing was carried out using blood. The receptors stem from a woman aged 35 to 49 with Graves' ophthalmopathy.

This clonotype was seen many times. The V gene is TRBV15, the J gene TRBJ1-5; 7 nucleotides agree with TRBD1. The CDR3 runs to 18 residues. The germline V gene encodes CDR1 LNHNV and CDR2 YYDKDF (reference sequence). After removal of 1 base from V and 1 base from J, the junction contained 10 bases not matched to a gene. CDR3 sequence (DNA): TGTGCCACCAGCAGAGTAAAGGACAGGTCGACAAGCAATCAGCCCCAGCATTTT. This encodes CATSRVKDRSTSNQPQHF.

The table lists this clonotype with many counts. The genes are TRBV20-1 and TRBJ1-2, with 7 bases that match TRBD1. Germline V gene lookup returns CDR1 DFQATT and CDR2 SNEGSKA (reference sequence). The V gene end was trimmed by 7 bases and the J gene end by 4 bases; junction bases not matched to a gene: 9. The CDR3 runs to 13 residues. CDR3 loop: CSGRTGVTYGYTF. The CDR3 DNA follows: TGCAGTGGCCGAACAGGGGTTACCTATGGCTACACCTTC.

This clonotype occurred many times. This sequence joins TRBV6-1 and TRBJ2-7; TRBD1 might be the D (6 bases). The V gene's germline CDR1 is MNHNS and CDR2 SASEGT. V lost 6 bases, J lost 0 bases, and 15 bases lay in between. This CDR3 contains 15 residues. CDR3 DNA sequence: TGTGCCAGCAGCCCCAGGGGCCTTAACTCCTACGAGCAGTACTTC. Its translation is CASSPRGLNSYEQYF.

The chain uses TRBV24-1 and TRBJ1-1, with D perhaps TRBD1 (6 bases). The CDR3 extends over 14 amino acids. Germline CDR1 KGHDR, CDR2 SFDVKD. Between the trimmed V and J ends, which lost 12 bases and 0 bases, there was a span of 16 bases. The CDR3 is CAPFTGIMNTEAFF. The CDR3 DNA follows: TGTGCCCCATTCACAGGGATCATGAACACTGAAGCTTTCTTT.

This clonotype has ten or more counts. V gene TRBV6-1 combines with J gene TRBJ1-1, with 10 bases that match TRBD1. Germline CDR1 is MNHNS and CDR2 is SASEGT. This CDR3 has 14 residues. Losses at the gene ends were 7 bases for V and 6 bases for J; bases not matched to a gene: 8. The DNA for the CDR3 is TGTGCCAGCATGGGGGGGACAGGGGCCGCTGAAGCTTTCTTT. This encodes CASMGGTGAAEAFF.